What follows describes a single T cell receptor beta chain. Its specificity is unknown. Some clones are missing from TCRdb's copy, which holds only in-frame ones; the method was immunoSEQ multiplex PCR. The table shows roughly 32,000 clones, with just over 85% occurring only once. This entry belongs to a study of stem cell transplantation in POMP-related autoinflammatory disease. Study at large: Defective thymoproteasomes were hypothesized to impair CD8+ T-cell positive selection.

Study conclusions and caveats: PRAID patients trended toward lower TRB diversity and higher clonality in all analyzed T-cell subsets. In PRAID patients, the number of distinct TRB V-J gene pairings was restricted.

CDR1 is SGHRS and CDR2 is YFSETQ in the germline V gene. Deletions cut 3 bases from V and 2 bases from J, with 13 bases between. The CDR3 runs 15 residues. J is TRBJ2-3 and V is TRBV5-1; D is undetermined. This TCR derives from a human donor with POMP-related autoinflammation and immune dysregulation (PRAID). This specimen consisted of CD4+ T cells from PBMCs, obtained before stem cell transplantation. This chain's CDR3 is CASSWWSKNTDTQYF. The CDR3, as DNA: TGCGCCAGCAGCTGGTGGAGTAAAAACACAGATACGCAGTATTTT.